A selection of T cell receptor beta chains follows, all from one sample in a study of HIV-infected patients and healthy controls. TCRdb re-called the 5' RACE reads with MiXCR, one entry per CDR3 protein. Counted here are approximately 5,000 distinct CDR3 sequences, less than 6.5% occurring once; the ten biggest clones make up 33%. The sequenced sample was blood, obtained during antiretroviral therapy. The receptors derive from an adult with HIV infection. CDR3s include the opening cysteine and the closing phenylalanine or tryptophan. Each record gives: clone size, J gene, V gene, D gene, CDR3 DNA, CDR3 protein. D genes are given only for firm matches. Some rows have no size entry. The others give once, few or many, or a class for an expanded clone.

clone_size: many
j_call: TRBJ2-3
v_call: TRBV29-1
d_call: -
cdr3_nt: TGCAGCGTCGGCCCTCCGCGGGGCTACACAGATACGCAGTATTTT
cdr3_aa: CSVGPPRGYTDTQYF

clone_size: many
j_call: TRBJ1-1
v_call: TRBV7-2
d_call: -
cdr3_nt: TGTGCCAGCAGCTTGGTCGCGGGGGCACGGACTGAAGCTTTCTTT
cdr3_aa: CASSLVAGARTEAFF

clone_size: many
j_call: TRBJ2-3
v_call: TRBV30
d_call: TRBD2
cdr3_nt: TGTGCCTGGGAAGGGGAGGGTCCAAACACAGATACGCAGTATTTT
cdr3_aa: CAWEGEGPNTDTQYF

clone_size: medium-sized
j_call: TRBJ1-5
v_call: TRBV21-1
d_call: -
cdr3_nt: TGTGCCAGCAGCAAAGCGCGGATTGACAGGGAGACGTATCAGCCCCAGCATTTT
cdr3_aa: CASSKARIDRETYQPQHF

clone_size: many
j_call: TRBJ2-2
v_call: TRBV4-2
d_call: TRBD2
cdr3_nt: TGTGCCAGCAGCCAAGCCGGGGTACTAGCGGGCACCGGGGAGCTGTTTTTT
cdr3_aa: CASSQAGVLAGTGELFF

clone_size: many
j_call: TRBJ2-5
v_call: TRBV5-4
d_call: -
cdr3_nt: TGTGCCAGCAGCTTGGAACTAGCCGGGGCGGAGACCCAGTACTTC
cdr3_aa: CASSLELAGAETQYF

clone_size: few
j_call: TRBJ2-5
v_call: TRBV19
d_call: -
cdr3_nt: TGTGCCAGTAGTATCCAGGCCCAAAGGGGGGAGACCCAGTACTTC
cdr3_aa: CASSIQAQRGETQYF

clone_size: many
j_call: TRBJ2-2
v_call: TRBV6-5
d_call: -
cdr3_nt: TGTGCCACGCGGTTAAGGGCCACCGGGGAGCTGTTTTTT
cdr3_aa: CATRLRATGELFF

clone_size: medium-sized
j_call: TRBJ2-7
v_call: TRBV2
d_call: -
cdr3_nt: TGTGCCAGCAGTGCGCCAGGGGCTACGAACTTC
cdr3_aa: CASSAPGATNF

clone_size: -
j_call: TRBJ2-3
v_call: TRBV24-1
d_call: TRBD2
cdr3_nt: TGTGCCACCAGTGTGAATTACGGGGGGGCGACAGATACGCAGTATTTT
cdr3_aa: CATSVNYGGATDTQYF

clone_size: medium-sized
j_call: TRBJ2-5
v_call: TRBV6-5
d_call: -
cdr3_nt: TGTGCCAGCAGTTACTCCGACGGGGAGACCCAGTACTTC
cdr3_aa: CASSYSDGETQYF

clone_size: many
j_call: TRBJ2-7
v_call: TRBV27
d_call: TRBD1
cdr3_nt: TGTGCCAGCAGTTGGGCAGGACAGGGAATCTACGAGCAGTACTTC
cdr3_aa: CASSWAGQGIYEQYF

clone_size: medium-sized
j_call: TRBJ1-5
v_call: TRBV7-3
d_call: TRBD1
cdr3_nt: TGTGCCAGCAGCTTAAGATCTCGGAGGACAGGGGTTTGGAGCAATCAGCCCCAGCATTTT
cdr3_aa: CASSLRSRRTGVWSNQPQHF

clone_size: many
j_call: TRBJ2-3
v_call: TRBV28
d_call: -
cdr3_nt: TGTGCCAGCAGTCCCCGGGGTCTAACCTCCACAGATACGCAGTATTTT
cdr3_aa: CASSPRGLTSTDTQYF

clone_size: medium-sized
j_call: TRBJ2-1
v_call: TRBV11-3
d_call: -
cdr3_nt: TGTGCCAGCAGCTTACGCGTGGGGTTAAATGAGCAGTTCTTC
cdr3_aa: CASSLRVGLNEQFF

clone_size: medium-sized
j_call: TRBJ2-1
v_call: TRBV19
d_call: TRBD2
cdr3_nt: TGTGCCAGTAGTAGAGTAGCGGGAGGGTTAAATGAGCAGTTCTTC
cdr3_aa: CASSRVAGGLNEQFF

clone_size: many
j_call: TRBJ1-1
v_call: TRBV5-1
d_call: -
cdr3_nt: TGCGCCAGCAGCCGGGACCGTGGGATGAACACTGAAGCTTTCTTT
cdr3_aa: CASSRDRGMNTEAFF

clone_size: many
j_call: TRBJ1-1
v_call: TRBV11-2
d_call: -
cdr3_nt: TGTGCCAGCAGCCAATGGGGTGAAGCTTTCTTT
cdr3_aa: CASSQWGEAFF

clone_size: medium-sized
j_call: TRBJ1-6
v_call: TRBV7-8
d_call: TRBD1
cdr3_nt: TGTGCCAGCAGCTTAGGACAGGGTTATAGGGCACCCCTCCACTTT
cdr3_aa: CASSLGQGYRAPLHF

clone_size: many
j_call: TRBJ2-7
v_call: TRBV20-1
d_call: -
cdr3_nt: TGCAGTGCTAGAGATCAGGCCCCCACCCCCTACTTC
cdr3_aa: CSARDQAPTPYF

clone_size: many
j_call: TRBJ2-7
v_call: TRBV5-4
d_call: -
cdr3_nt: TGTGCCAGCAGCTCGGACGCTACCTACGAGCAGTACTTC
cdr3_aa: CASSSDATYEQYF

clone_size: medium-sized
j_call: TRBJ1-2
v_call: TRBV21-1
d_call: -
cdr3_nt: TGTGCCAGCAGCGATCCGGGACATTCTAACTATGGCTACACCTTC
cdr3_aa: CASSDPGHSNYGYTF

clone_size: few
j_call: TRBJ2-7
v_call: TRBV7-8
d_call: TRBD1
cdr3_nt: TGTGCCAGCAGCCCCGGACAGGGCCCTTCCTACGAGCAGTACTTC
cdr3_aa: CASSPGQGPSYEQYF

clone_size: medium-sized
j_call: TRBJ1-1
v_call: TRBV11-2
d_call: -
cdr3_nt: TGTGCCAGCAGCATTGGCCTTAGCACTGAAGCTTTCTTT
cdr3_aa: CASSIGLSTEAFF

clone_size: -
j_call: TRBJ1-5
v_call: TRBV6-6
d_call: -
cdr3_nt: TGTGCCAGCACGGGAGGCTCCCTAAGCAATCAGCCCCAGCATTTT
cdr3_aa: CASTGGSLSNQPQHF

clone_size: medium-sized
j_call: TRBJ2-7
v_call: TRBV20-1
d_call: TRBD2
cdr3_nt: TGCAGTGCTCGAAAAGCGGGAGAGGGATACGAGCAGTACTTC
cdr3_aa: CSARKAGEGYEQYF

clone_size: medium-sized
j_call: TRBJ2-3
v_call: TRBV7-2
d_call: TRBD1
cdr3_nt: TGTGCCAGCAGACCTACCTTGGCAGGGGGCGAGGCAGATACGCAGTATTTT
cdr3_aa: CASRPTLAGGEADTQYF